This is a list of T cell receptor beta chains from one sample in a study of T cell repertoires in aging, cancer and after chemotherapy. MiXCR, run by TCRdb on the multiplex PCR reads, gives a single entry per CDR3 protein. The data show 8,500 to 10,000 distinct CDR3 sequences, with around a third seen just once and 10% to 15% held by the top ten. The sequenced sample was blood. The receptors here all came from a human donor in good health. The donor label of this sample is uncertain. CDR3s include the opening cysteine and the closing phenylalanine or tryptophan. Each record gives: J gene, D gene, V gene, CDR3 length, clone size, CDR3 protein, CDR3 DNA. D genes are given only for firm matches. Size tells how often a clone was seen (once, few, many) or the class of an expanded clone, and some rows leave it out.

>TRBJ1-1|NA|TRBV5-4|14|NA
CASRPDSLDTEAFF
TGTGCCAGCAGACCGGACAGCCTAGACACTGAAGCTTTCTTT
>TRBJ1-2|NA|TRBV27|15|few
CASSLRGPFSYGYTF
TGTGCCAGCAGTTTACGCGGTCCCTTCAGTTATGGCTACACCTTC
>TRBJ2-5|TRBD2|TRBV6-1|16|NA
CASSDRPGGGQETQYF
TGTGCCAGCAGTGACCGGCCGGGGGGGGGGCAAGAGACCCAGTACTTC
>TRBJ2-3|TRBD2|TRBV5-6|14|few
CASSFLRERDTQYF
TGTGCCAGCAGCTTCTTGCGGGAGCGGGATACGCAGTATTTT
>TRBJ2-5|NA|TRBV18|15|NA
CASSPSAHSQETQYF
TGTGCCAGCTCACCATCCGCCCATTCCCAAGAGACCCAGTACTTC
>TRBJ2-7|NA|TRBV18|15|NA
CASSPAGSGSYEQYF
TGTGCCAGCTCACCGGCCGGGTCTGGTTCCTACGAGCAGTACTTC
>TRBJ1-2|NA|TRBV6-6|12|NA
CASRAGNYGYTF
TGTGCCAGCAGAGCAGGGAACTATGGCTACACCTTC
>TRBJ1-4|TRBD1|TRBV24-1|15|NA
CATSDNRQGNEKLFF
TGTGCCACCAGTGACAACAGACAGGGTAATGAAAAACTGTTTTTT
>TRBJ1-1|NA|TRBV18|13|NA
CASSPSVRTEAFF
TGTGCCAGCTCACCCAGCGTTAGAACTGAAGCTTTCTTT
>TRBJ1-2|NA|TRBV30|15|few
CAWHEPFRDSNGYTF
TGTGCCTGGCATGAACCCTTTAGGGACTCAAATGGCTACACCTTC
>TRBJ2-7|NA|TRBV5-4|15|few
CASSLPGVGPYEQYF
TGTGCCAGCAGCTTGCCAGGCGTGGGGCCCTACGAGCAGTACTTC
>TRBJ2-3|NA|TRBV19|12|medium-sized
CASAPRTDTQYF
TGTGCCAGTGCCCCCCGGACAGATACGCAGTATTTT
>TRBJ1-2|NA|TRBV5-6|13|few
CASSLRLNYGYTF
TGTGCCAGCAGCTTGCGGTTGAACTATGGCTACACCTTC
>TRBJ2-2|NA|TRBV5-1|13|NA
CATTRVGTGELFF
TGCGCCACCACCCGGGTGGGAACCGGGGAGCTGTTTTTT
>TRBJ1-2|TRBD1|TRBV10-3|14|few
CAISPGQGPYGYTF
TGTGCCATCAGTCCGGGACAGGGCCCTTATGGCTACACCTTC
>TRBJ1-2|NA|TRBV6-1|15|few
CASRVVGESNYGYTF
TGTGCCAGCAGGGTCGTGGGGGAATCTAACTATGGCTACACCTTC
>TRBJ2-3|NA|TRBV19|13|few
CASSPTLTPSQYF
TGTGCCAGTAGTCCGACCCTGACACCCTCCCAGTATTTT
>TRBJ1-5|NA|TRBV19|14|few
CATQKENSNQPQHF
TGTGCCACTCAAAAGGAGAATAGCAATCAGCCCCAGCATTTT
>TRBJ1-6|TRBD1|TRBV12-3/TRBV12-4|16|NA
CASSPRPGTGASPLHF
TGTGCCAGCAGTCCTCGCCCCGGGACAGGGGCTTCACCCCTCCACTTT
>TRBJ1-3|NA|TRBV19|18|few
CASSILLGQKGSGNTIYF
TGTGCCAGTAGTATCCTTCTCGGACAGAAAGGATCTGGAAACACCATATATTTT
>TRBJ1-2|TRBD1|TRBV6-1|16|NA
CASSRGDRGRVYGYTF
TGTGCCAGCAGCAGGGGAGACAGGGGGCGAGTCTATGGCTACACCTTC
>TRBJ2-5|TRBD1|TRBV6-1|15|NA
CASSEVGGQASTQYF
TGTGCCAGCAGTGAAGTAGGCGGACAGGCGTCGACCCAGTACTTC
>TRBJ1-1|NA|TRBV6-2/TRBV6-3|13|NA
CASSARLNTEAFF
TGTGCCAGCAGCGCCAGACTGAACACTGAAGCTTTCTTT
>TRBJ2-1|TRBD1|TRBV6-2/TRBV6-3|13|few
CASSDRVRYEQFF
TGTGCCAGCAGTGACAGGGTAAGGTATGAGCAGTTCTTC
>TRBJ1-4|NA|TRBV28|12|NA
CASTGVDEKLFF
TGTGCCAGCACGGGGGTCGATGAAAAACTGTTTTTT
>TRBJ2-5|TRBD1|TRBV5-1|14|NA
CASSPQGAGETQYF
TGCGCCAGCAGCCCGCAGGGGGCCGGTGAGACCCAGTACTTC
>TRBJ1-2|NA|TRBV20-1|12|NA
CSARDQLGRYTF
TGCAGTGCTAGAGATCAACTAGGGCGCTACACCTTC
>TRBJ1-4|TRBD1|TRBV20-1|16|NA
CSARAGTGGFHEKLFF
TGCAGTGCTAGAGCCGGGACAGGGGGGTTCCATGAAAAACTGTTTTTT
>TRBJ1-5|NA|TRBV6-1|15|NA
CASRGTEHSNQPQHF
TGTGCCAGCAGGGGGACGGAACATAGCAATCAGCCCCAGCATTTT
>TRBJ1-1|NA|TRBV5-4|16|few
CASSLDPGLPNTEAFF
TGTGCCAGCAGCTTGGATCCGGGACTCCCGAACACTGAAGCTTTCTTT
>TRBJ1-2|TRBD1|TRBV7-2|15|NA
CASSPSWTGGDGYTF
TGTGCCAGCAGCCCATCCTGGACAGGGGGCGATGGCTACACCTTC
>TRBJ2-7|NA|TRBV28|12|few
CASSSPVYEQYF
TGTGCCAGCAGTTCCCCAGTCTACGAGCAGTACTTC
>TRBJ1-5|NA|TRBV4-1|13|NA
CASSGQFNQPQHF
TGCGCCAGCAGCGGTCAGTTCAATCAGCCCCAGCATTTT
>TRBJ2-6|NA|TRBV29-1|13|large
CSVGPAGANVLTF
TGCAGCGTTGGGCCAGCTGGGGCCAACGTCCTGACTTTC
>TRBJ1-1|NA|TRBV6-5|13|NA
CASSYAENTEAFF
TGTGCCAGCAGTTACGCAGAGAACACTGAAGCTTTCTTT
>TRBJ2-2|TRBD1|TRBV12-3/TRBV12-4|14|medium-sized
CASSPTGDTGELFF
TGTGCCAGCAGTCCAACAGGGGACACCGGGGAGCTGTTTTTT
>TRBJ1-2|TRBD1|TRBV5-5|14|few
CASSLGQGSSGYTF
TGTGCCAGCAGCTTGGGACAGGGGTCCTCTGGCTACACCTTC
>TRBJ2-3|TRBD2|TRBV18|15|few
CASSPASGVTDTQYF
TGTGCCAGCTCACCGGCTAGCGGGGTCACAGATACGCAGTATTTT
>TRBJ1-2|NA|TRBV6-1|15|NA
CASSEAPTGLYGYTF
TGTGCCAGCAGTGAAGCGCCTACAGGCTTATATGGCTACACCTTC
>TRBJ1-2|TRBD1|TRBV12-3/TRBV12-4|14|NA
CASAGDRGGRGYTF
TGTGCCAGCGCCGGGGACAGGGGGGGTCGGGGCTACACCTTC
>TRBJ1-2|NA|TRBV5-6|15|few
CASSLGQTPNYGYTF
TGTGCCAGCAGCTTGGGACAGACACCTAACTATGGCTACACCTTC
>TRBJ2-7|NA|TRBV5-6|13|NA
CASSLLDFNEQYF
TGTGCCAGCAGCTTGCTAGACTTCAACGAGCAGTACTTC
>TRBJ2-7|NA|TRBV6-1|11|medium-sized
CASSRSYEQYF
TGTGCCAGCAGCCGGAGCTACGAGCAGTACTTC
>TRBJ2-1|NA|TRBV19|11|medium-sized
CASSMYNEQFF
TGTGCCAGTAGTATGTACAATGAGCAGTTCTTC
>TRBJ2-7|NA|TRBV13|12|medium-sized
CASSSGGHEQYF
TGTGCCAGCAGCTCCGGGGGCCACGAGCAGTACTTC
>TRBJ1-1|TRBD1|TRBV6-5|16|NA
CASSYSKWQGDTEAFF
TGTGCCAGCAGTTACTCGAAGTGGCAGGGGGACACTGAAGCTTTCTTT
>TRBJ2-5|NA|TRBV27|13|few
CASSLGPVETQYF
TGTGCCAGCAGCTTGGGACCTGTGGAGACCCAGTACTTC
>TRBJ2-7|TRBD2|TRBV6-6|15|few
CASSPPSGGAYEQYF
TGTGCCAGCAGCCCTCCTAGCGGGGGGGCCTACGAGCAGTACTTC
>TRBJ1-4|TRBD1|TRBV6-5|15|few
CASRKPGQGAGKLFF
TGTGCCAGCAGGAAGCCGGGACAGGGGGCGGGAAAACTGTTTTTT
>TRBJ1-2|TRBD1|TRBV6-6|15|NA
CASSYSVQGATGYTF
TGTGCCAGCAGTTACTCGGTCCAGGGGGCGACGGGCTACACCTTC
>TRBJ1-2|NA|TRBV19|14|medium-sized
CASSSGTAAYGYTF
TGTGCCAGTAGCTCCGGGACGGCCGCTTATGGCTACACCTTC
>TRBJ2-5|NA|TRBV18|14|few
CASSPGRTQETQYF
TGTGCCAGCTCTCCGGGACGGACCCAAGAGACCCAGTACTTC
>TRBJ1-6|TRBD1|TRBV5-6|16|NA
CASSPLDRDLNSPLHF
TGTGCCAGCAGCCCCCTGGACAGGGACCTGAATTCACCCCTCCACTTT
>TRBJ1-2|NA|TRBV6-2/TRBV6-3|16|NA
CASSYSGSAANYGYTF
TGTGCCAGCAGTTACTCGGGGTCGGCAGCTAACTATGGCTACACCTTC
>TRBJ2-4|NA|TRBV5-1|15|NA
CASAPGEFDKNIQYF
TGCGCCAGCGCCCCCGGGGAATTCGACAAAAACATTCAGTACTTC
>TRBJ1-6|NA|TRBV30|13|NA
CAWGTVANSPLHF
TGTGCCTGGGGGACGGTAGCTAATTCACCCCTCCACTTT